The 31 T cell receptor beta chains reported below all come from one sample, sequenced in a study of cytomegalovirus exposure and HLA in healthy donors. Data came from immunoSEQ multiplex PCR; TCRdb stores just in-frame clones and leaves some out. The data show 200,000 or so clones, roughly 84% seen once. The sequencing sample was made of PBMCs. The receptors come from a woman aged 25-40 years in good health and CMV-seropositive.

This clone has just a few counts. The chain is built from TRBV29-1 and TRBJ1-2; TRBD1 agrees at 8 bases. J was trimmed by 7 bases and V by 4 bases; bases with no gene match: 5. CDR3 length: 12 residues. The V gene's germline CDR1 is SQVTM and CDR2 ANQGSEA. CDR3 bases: TGCAGCGTTGGGACAGGGCGGTCTGGCTACACCTTC. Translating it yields CSVGTGRSGYTF.

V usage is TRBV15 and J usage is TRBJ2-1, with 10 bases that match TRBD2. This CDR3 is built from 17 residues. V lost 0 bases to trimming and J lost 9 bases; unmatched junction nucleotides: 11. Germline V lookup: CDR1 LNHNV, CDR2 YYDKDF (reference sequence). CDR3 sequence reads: CATSRDWSSGSLGEQFF. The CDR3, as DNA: TGTGCCACCAGCAGAGATTGGTCTAGCGGGAGCTTGGGTGAGCAGTTCTTC.

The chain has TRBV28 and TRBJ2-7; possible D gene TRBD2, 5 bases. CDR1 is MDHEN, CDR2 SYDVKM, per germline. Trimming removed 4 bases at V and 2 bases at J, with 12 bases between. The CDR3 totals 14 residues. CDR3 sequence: CASSSPERPYEQYF. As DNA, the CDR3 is TGTGCCAGCAGTTCTCCTGAGCGGCCCTACGAGCAGTACTTC.

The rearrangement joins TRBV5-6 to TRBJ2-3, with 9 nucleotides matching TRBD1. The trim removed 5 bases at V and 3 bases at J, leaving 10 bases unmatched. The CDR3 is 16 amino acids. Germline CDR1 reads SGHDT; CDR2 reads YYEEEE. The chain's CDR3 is CASRGGLGQGTDTQYF. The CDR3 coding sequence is TGTGCCAGCAGGGGAGGACTGGGACAGGGAACAGATACGCAGTATTTT.

The CDR3 sequence is CASSYPGSYEQYF. The CDR3 bases are TGTGCCAGCAGTTACCCGGGTTCCTACGAGCAGTACTTC. The V call is TRBV6-5, the J call TRBJ2-7; D gene uncertain. Germline CDR1 reads MNHEY; CDR2 reads SVGAGI. V lost 2 bases and J lost 1, with 6 bases in between. CDR3 size: 13 residues.

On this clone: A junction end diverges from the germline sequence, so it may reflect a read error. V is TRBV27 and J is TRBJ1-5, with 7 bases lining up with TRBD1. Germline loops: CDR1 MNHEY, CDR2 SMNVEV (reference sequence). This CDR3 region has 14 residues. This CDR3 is CASSWDSSSQPQHF. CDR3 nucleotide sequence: TGTGCCAGCAGTTGGGACAGTAGCAGTCAGCCCCAGCATTTT.

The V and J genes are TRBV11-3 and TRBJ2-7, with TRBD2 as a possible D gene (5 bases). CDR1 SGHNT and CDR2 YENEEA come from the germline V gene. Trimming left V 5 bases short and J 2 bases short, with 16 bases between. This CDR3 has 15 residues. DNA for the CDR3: TGTGCCAGCAGCCCCAACCAGCGGCCCCCCTACGAGCAGTACTTC. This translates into CASSPNQRPPYEQYF.

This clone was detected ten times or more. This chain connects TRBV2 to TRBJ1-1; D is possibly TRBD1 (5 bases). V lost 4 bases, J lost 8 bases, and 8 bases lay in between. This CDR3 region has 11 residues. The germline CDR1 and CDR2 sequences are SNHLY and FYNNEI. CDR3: CASSVTVEAFF. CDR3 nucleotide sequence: TGTGCCAGCAGTGTGACAGTAGAAGCTTTCTTT.

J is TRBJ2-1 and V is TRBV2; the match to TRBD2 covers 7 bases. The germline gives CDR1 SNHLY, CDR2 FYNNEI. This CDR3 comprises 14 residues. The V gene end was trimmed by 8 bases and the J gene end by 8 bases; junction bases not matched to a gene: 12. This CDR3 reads CASWEGGRLDEQFF. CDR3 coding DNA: TGTGCCAGCTGGGAGGGAGGGAGGTTGGATGAGCAGTTCTTC.

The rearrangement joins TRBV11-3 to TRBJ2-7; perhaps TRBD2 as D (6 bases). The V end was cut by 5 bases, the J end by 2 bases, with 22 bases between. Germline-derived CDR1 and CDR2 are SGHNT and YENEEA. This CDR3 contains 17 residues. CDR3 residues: CASSPFSGLHKPYEQYF. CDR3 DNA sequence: TGTGCCAGCAGCCCCTTTTCCGGACTACACAAACCCTACGAGCAGTACTTC.

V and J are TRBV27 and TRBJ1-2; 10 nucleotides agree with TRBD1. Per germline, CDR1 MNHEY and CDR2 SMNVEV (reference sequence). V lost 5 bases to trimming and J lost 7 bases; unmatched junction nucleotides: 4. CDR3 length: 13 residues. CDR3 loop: CASSPRDRGGYTF. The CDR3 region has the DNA TGTGCCAGCAGTCCCAGGGACAGGGGTGGCTACACCTTC.

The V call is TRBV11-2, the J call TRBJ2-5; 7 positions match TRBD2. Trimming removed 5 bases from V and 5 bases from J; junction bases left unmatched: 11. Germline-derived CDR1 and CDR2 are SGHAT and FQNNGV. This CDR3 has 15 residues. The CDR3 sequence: CASSRRLAGGETQYF. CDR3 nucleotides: TGTGCCAGCAGCCGAAGACTAGCAGGCGGGGAGACCCAGTACTTC. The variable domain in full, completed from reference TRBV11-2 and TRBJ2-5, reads EAGVAQSPRYKIIEKRQSVAFWCNPISGHATLYWYQQILGQGPKLLIQFQNNGVVDDSQLPKDRFSAERLKGVDSTLKIQPAKLEDSAVYLCASSRRLAGGETQYFGPGTRLLVL.

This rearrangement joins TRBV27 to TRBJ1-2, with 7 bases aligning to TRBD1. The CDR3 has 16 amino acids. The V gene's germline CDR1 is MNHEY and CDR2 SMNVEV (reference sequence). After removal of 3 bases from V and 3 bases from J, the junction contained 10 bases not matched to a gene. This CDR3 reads CASSFRGGRGDYGYTF. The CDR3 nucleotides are TGTGCCAGCAGTTTCCGTGGGGGCAGGGGGGACTATGGCTACACCTTC.

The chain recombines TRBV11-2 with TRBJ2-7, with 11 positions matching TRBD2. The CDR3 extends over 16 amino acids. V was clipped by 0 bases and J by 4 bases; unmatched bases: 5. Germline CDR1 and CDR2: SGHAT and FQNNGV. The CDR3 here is CASSLDLGLAVYEQYF. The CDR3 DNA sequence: TGTGCCAGCAGCTTAGACCTGGGACTAGCGGTATACGAGCAGTACTTC.

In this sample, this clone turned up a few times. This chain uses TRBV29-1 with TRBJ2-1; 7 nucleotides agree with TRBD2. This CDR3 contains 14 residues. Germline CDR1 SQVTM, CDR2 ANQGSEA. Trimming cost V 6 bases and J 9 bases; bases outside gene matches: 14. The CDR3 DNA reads TGCAGCGTGACGGGGACTATCAGCCTTGGTGAGCAGTTCTTC. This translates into CSVTGTISLGEQFF.

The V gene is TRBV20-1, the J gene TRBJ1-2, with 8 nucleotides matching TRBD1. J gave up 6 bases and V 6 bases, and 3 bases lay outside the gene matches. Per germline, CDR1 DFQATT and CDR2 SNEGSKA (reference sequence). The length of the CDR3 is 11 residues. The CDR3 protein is CSARTGNGYTF. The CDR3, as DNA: TGCAGTGCAAGGACAGGGAATGGCTACACCTTC.

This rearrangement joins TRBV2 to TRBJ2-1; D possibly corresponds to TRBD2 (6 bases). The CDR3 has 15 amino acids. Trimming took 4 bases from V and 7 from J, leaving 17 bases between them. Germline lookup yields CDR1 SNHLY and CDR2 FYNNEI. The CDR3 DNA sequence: TGTGCCAGCAGTGGGTCGTCGGGGGTTGGAAATGAGCAGTTCTTC. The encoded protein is CASSGSSGVGNEQFF.

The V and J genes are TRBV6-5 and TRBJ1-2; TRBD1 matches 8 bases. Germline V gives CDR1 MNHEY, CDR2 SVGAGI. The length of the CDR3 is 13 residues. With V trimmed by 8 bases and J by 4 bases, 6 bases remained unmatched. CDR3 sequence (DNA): TGTGCCAGCGGCCCAGGGGGCCTCTATGGCTACACCTTC. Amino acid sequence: CASGPGGLYGYTF.

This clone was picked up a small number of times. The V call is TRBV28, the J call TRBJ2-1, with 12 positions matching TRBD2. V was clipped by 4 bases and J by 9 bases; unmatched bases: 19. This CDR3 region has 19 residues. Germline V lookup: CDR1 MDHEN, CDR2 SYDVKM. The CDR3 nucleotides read TGTGCCAGCAGTTCGGAAGCCTACGTCCGGACTAGCGGGATTAGTGAGCAGTTCTTC. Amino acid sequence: CASSSEAYVRTSGISEQFF.

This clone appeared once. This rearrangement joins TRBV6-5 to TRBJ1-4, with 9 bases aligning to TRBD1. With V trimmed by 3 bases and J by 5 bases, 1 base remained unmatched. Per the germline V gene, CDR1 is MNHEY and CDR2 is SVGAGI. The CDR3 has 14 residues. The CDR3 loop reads CASSYTGGNEKLFF. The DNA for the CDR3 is TGTGCCAGCAGTTATACAGGGGGCAATGAAAAACTGTTTTTT.

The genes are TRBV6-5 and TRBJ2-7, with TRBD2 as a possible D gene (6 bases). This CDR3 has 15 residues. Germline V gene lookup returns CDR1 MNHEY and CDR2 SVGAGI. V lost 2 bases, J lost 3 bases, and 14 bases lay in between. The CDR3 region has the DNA TGTGCCAGCAGTTACACTGGGACTGAGGGCTACGAGCAGTACTTC. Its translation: CASSYTGTEGYEQYF.

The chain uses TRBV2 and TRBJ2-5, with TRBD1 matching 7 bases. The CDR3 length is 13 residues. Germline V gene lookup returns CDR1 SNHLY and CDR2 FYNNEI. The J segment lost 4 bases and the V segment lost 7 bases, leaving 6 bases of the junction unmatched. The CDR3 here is CASNLGGLETQYF. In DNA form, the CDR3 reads TGTGCCAGCAATCTAGGGGGCCTAGAGACCCAGTACTTC.

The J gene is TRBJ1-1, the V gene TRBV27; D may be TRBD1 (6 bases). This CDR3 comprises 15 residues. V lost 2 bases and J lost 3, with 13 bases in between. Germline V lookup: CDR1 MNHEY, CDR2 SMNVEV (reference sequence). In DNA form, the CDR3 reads TGTGCCAGCAGTTTACAGGGGAGGGCCCACACTGAAGCTTTCTTT. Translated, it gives CASSLQGRAHTEAFF.

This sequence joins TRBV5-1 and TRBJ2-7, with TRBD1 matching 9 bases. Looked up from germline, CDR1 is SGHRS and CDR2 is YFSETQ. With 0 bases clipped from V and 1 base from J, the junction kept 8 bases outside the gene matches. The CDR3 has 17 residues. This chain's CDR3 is CASSLAQRQGGSYEQYF. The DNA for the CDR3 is TGCGCCAGCAGCTTGGCCCAGAGACAGGGGGGTTCCTACGAGCAGTACTTC.

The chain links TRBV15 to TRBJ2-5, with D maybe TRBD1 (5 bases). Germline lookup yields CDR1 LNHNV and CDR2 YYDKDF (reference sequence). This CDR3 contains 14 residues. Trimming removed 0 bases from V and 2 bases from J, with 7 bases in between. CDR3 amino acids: CATSRDWTQETQYF. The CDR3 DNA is TGTGCCACCAGCAGAGACTGGACACAAGAGACCCAGTACTTC.

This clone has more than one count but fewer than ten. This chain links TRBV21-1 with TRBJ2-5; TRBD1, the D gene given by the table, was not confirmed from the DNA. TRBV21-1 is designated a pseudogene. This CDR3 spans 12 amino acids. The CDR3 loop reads CASSKEGETQYF. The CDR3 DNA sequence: TGTGCCAGCAGCAAAGAGGGGGAGACCCAGTACTTC.

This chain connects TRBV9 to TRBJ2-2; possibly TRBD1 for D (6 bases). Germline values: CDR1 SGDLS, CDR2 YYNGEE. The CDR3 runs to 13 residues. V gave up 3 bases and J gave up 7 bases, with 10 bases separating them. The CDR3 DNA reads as TGTGCCAGCAGCGCAGGGGTTTACGGGGAGCTGTTTTTT. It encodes CASSAGVYGELFF.

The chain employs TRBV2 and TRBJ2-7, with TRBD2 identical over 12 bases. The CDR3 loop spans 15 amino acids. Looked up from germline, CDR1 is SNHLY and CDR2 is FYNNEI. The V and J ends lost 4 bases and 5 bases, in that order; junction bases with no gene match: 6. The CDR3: CASSAPASGRDEQYF. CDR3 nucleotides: TGTGCCAGCAGTGCTCCGGCTAGCGGGAGGGACGAGCAGTACTTC.

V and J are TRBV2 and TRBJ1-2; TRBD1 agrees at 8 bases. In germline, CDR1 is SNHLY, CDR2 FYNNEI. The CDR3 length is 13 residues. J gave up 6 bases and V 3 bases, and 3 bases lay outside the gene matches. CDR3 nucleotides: TGTGCCAGCAGTGATGGACAGGGCGATGGCTACACCTTC. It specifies CASSDGQGDGYTF.

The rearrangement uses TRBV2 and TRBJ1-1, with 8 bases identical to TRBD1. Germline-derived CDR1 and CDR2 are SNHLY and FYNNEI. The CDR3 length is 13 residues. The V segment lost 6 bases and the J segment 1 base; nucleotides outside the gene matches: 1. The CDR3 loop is CASSGQGNTEAFF. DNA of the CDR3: TGTGCCAGCAGCGGACAGGGGAACACTGAAGCTTTCTTT. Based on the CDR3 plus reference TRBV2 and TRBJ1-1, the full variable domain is EPEVTQTPSHQVTQMGQEVILRCVPISNHLYFYWYRQILGQKVEFLVSFYNNEISEKSEIFDDQFSVERPDGSNFTLKIRSTKLEDSAMYFCASSGQGNTEAFFGQGTRLTVV.

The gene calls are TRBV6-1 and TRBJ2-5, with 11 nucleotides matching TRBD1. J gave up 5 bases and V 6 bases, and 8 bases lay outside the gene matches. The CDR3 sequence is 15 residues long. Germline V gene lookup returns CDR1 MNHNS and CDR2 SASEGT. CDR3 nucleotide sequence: TGTGCCAGCAGACACGGACAGGGGGCAACCGAGACCCAGTACTTC. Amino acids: CASRHGQGATETQYF.